This TCR beta chain is from a study of tumour-infiltrating T cells in Burkitt lymphoma. Study as a whole: This cohort included all epidemiological subtypes of Burkitt lymphoma. Productive clonality predicted overall and progression-free survival. The study, taken as a whole, reports: Several public clonotypes recurred in numerous Burkitt lymphoma patients.

TCRdb's table, derived via immunoSEQ multiplex PCR, lists solely in-frame clones and lacks some. The sample includes around 46,000 clones, roughly 31% of them seen just once. A word on this clone: Antigen specificity is unknown.

Germline V gene sequence: CDR1 MDHEN, CDR2 SYDVKM. The CDR3 consists of 15 residues. Trimming at V came to 5 bases and at J to 8 bases, leaving 10 bases not matched to a gene. Sequenced material: tumor tissue. The V gene is TRBV28, the J gene TRBJ2-1; TRBD1 aligns across 9 bases. The receptor comes from a human donor with Burkitt lymphoma. This CDR3 is CASSPTGQGGDEQFF. The DNA for the CDR3 is TGTGCCAGCAGTCCTACGGGACAGGGTGGTGATGAGCAGTTCTTC.